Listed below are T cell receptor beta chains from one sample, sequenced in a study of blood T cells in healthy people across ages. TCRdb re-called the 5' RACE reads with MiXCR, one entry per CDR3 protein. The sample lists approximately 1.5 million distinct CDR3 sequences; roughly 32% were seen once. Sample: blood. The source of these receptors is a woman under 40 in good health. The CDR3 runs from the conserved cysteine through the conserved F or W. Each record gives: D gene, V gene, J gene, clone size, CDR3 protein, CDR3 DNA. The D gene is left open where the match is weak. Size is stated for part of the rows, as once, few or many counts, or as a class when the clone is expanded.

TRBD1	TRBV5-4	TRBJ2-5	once	CASSLKTGAFQETQYF	TGTGCCAGCAGCTTGAAAACAGGGGCGTTCCAAGAGACCCAGTACTTC
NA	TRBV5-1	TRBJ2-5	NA	CASSLEAPSETQYF	TGCGCCAGCAGCTTGGAGGCCCCGAGCGAGACCCAGTACTTC
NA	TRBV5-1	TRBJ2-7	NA	CASSSPHSYEQYF	TGCGCCAGCAGCTCGCCACACTCCTACGAGCAGTACTTC
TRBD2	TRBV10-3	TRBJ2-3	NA	CAISPSGGFTDTQYF	TGCGCCATCAGTCCTAGCGGGGGGTTCACAGATACGCAGTATTTT
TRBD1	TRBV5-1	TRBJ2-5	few	CASTPGRGLSAETQYF	TGCGCCAGCACCCCTGGAAGGGGGCTTTCGGCAGAGACCCAGTACTTC
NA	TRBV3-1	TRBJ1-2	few	CASSHPMSAGGINGYTF	TGTGCCAGCAGCCATCCGATGTCTGCGGGGGGAATTAATGGCTACACCTTC
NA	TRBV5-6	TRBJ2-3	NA	CASSLRISTDTDTQYF	TGTGCCAGCAGCTTACGAATATCGACAGACACAGATACGCAGTATTTT
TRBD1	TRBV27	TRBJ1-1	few	CVQGANTEAFF	TGTGTCCAGGGGGCCAACACTGAAGCTTTCTTT
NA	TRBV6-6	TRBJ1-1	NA	CASSWTAGNTEAFF	TGTGCCAGCAGTTGGACAGCTGGGAACACTGAAGCTTTCTTT
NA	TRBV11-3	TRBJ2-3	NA	CASSLGVLDTQYF	TGTGCCAGTAGCTTAGGGGTTTTGGATACGCAGTATTTT
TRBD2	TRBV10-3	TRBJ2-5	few	CAISESLAGAGETQYF	TGTGCCATCAGTGAGTCACTAGCGGGAGCGGGGGAGACCCAGTACTTC
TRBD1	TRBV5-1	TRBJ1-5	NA	CASSFSGTGDHQPQHF	TGCGCCAGCAGCTTTAGCGGGACAGGGGATCATCAGCCCCAGCATTTT
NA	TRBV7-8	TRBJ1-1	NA	CANSSFNTPGTEAFF	TGTGCCAACAGCTCTTTTAATACTCCGGGCACTGAAGCTTTCTTT
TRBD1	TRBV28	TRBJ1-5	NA	CASSFRDRNNQPQHF	TGTGCCAGCAGTTTCAGGGACAGGAACAATCAGCCCCAGCATTTT
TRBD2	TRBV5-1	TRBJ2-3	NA	CASSSAGPCTDTQYF	TGCGCCAGCAGCTCAGCGGGACCTTGCACAGATACGCAGTATTTT
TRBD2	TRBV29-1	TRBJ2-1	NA	CSVAFTGTSGYNEQFF	TGCAGCGTTGCCTTTACCGGGACTAGTGGTTACAATGAGCAGTTCTTC
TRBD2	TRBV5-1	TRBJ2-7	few	CASIQAGGPLREQYF	TGCGCCAGCATCCAAGCGGGAGGCCCCCTCCGGGAGCAGTACTTC
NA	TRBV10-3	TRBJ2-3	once	CAISESPRAPPTDTHYF	TGTGCCATCAGTGAGTCCCCGCGGGCCCCCCCCACAGATACGCACTATTTT
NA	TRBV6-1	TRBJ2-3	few	CASSELRGGTDTQYF	TGTGCCAGCAGTGAGCTTAGGGGGGGCACAGATACGCAGTATTTT
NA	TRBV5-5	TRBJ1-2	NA	CASSLNGDYGYTF	TGTGCCAGCAGCTTGAATGGAGACTATGGCTACACCTTC
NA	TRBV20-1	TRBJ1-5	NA	CSASNGQGFGSNQPQHF	TGCAGTGCTAGTAACGGTCAGGGGTTCGGGAGCAATCAGCCCCAGCATTTT
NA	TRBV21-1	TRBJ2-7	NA	CASRAKDLTNRAPYEQYF	TGTGCCAGCAGAGCAAAGGATCTGACGAACAGGGCTCCCTACGAGCAGTACTTC
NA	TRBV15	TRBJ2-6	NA	CATTAGTYSGANVLTF	TGTGCCACCACGGCAGGGACATACTCTGGGGCCAACGTCCTGACTTTC
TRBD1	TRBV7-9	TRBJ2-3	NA	CASSPGTASSTGTQYF	TGTGCCAGCAGCCCCGGGACAGCTTCGAGCACAGGTACGCAGTATTTT
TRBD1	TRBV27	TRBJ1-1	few	CASRPQGATEAFF	TGTGCCAGCAGGCCTCAGGGGGCCACTGAAGCTTTCTTT
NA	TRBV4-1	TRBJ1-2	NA	CASSQGQADSYGYTF	TGCGCCAGCAGCCAAGGACAGGCTGACTCCTATGGCTACACCTTC
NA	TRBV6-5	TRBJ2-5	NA	CASSTRAGQQETQYF	TGTGCCAGCAGTACACGGGCAGGGCAACAAGAGACCCAGTACTTC
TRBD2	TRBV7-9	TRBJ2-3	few	CASSSRTSGTTDTQYF	TGTGCCAGCAGCTCCCGGACTAGCGGGACAACAGATACGCAGTATTTT
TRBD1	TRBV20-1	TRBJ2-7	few	CSAQDRGRVIGHEQYF	TGCAGTGCCCAAGACAGGGGGCGCGTAATCGGACACGAGCAGTACTTC
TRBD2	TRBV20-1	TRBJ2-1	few	CSARDFLLAVDEQFF	TGCAGTGCTAGAGATTTCCTACTAGCGGTCGATGAGCAGTTCTTC
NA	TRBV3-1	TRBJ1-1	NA	CASSHQLNTEAFF	TGTGCCAGCAGCCATCAGTTGAACACTGAAGCTTTCTTT
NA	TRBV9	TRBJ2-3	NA	CASSEGAFYTDTQYF	TGTGCCAGCAGCGAGGGAGCTTTTTACACAGATACGCAGTATTTT
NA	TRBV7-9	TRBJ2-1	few	CASSSGVGLDANEQFF	TGTGCCAGCAGCTCGGGGGTCGGTCTAGACGCCAATGAGCAGTTCTTC
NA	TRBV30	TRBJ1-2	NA	CAWMAEINYGYTF	TGTGCCTGGATGGCGGAAATAAACTATGGCTACACCTTC
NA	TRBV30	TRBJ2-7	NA	CAWSLGKYEQYF	TGTGCCTGGAGTTTGGGGAAATACGAGCAGTACTTC
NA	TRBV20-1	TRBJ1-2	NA	CSARVTMDYGYTF	TGCAGTGCTAGAGTAACGATGGACTATGGCTACACCTTC
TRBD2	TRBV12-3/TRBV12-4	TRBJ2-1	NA	CASSLGLAGGKDNEQFF	TGTGCCAGCAGCCTGGGACTAGCGGGGGGCAAGGACAATGAGCAGTTCTTC
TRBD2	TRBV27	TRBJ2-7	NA	CASSSRVTSGSYEQYF	TGTGCCAGCAGTTCAAGGGTTACTAGCGGTTCGTACGAGCAGTACTTC
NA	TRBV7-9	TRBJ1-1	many	CASSPPRKAPLMNTEAFF	TGTGCCAGCAGCCCTCCCAGGAAGGCCCCGCTCATGAACACTGAAGCTTTCTTT
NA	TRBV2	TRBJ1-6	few	CASSELGHWVNSPLHF	TGTGCCAGCAGTGAATTAGGACACTGGGTTAATTCACCCCTCCACTTT
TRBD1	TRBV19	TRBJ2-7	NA	CASSKTFPGQGNHEQYF	TGTGCCAGTAGTAAGACCTTTCCGGGACAGGGGAACCACGAGCAGTACTTC
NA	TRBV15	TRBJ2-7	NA	CATSRDPEETYNEQYF	TGTGCCACCAGCAGAGATCCCGAAGAAACCTACAATGAGCAGTACTTC
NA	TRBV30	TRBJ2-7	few	CAWDRSYEQYF	TGTGCCTGGGACAGATCCTACGAGCAGTACTTC
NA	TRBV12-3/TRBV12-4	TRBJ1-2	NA	CASITSGAGNNYGYTF	TGTGCCAGCATTACTTCCGGGGCCGGGAATAACTATGGCTACACCTTC